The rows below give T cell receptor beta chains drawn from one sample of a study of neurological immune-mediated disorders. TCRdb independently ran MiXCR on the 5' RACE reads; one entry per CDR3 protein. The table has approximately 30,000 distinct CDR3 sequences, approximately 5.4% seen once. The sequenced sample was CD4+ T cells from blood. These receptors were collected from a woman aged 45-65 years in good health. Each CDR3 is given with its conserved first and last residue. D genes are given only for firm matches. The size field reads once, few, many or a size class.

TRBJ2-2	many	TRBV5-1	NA	CASSLDTNTGELFF	TGCGCCAGCAGCTTGGATACGAACACCGGGGAGCTGTTTTTT
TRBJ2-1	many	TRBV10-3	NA	CAIRPAGTGYNEQFF	TGTGCCATCAGGCCGGCAGGGACGGGTTACAATGAGCAGTTCTTC
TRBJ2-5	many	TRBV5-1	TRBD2	CASSSGTRARQETQYF	TGCGCCAGCAGCTCCGGGACTAGAGCGCGGCAAGAGACCCAGTACTTC
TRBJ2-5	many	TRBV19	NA	CASSMAGETQYF	TGTGCCAGTAGTATGGCCGGGGAGACCCAGTACTTC
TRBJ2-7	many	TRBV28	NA	CASTKQGWGSYEQYF	TGTGCCAGCACTAAACAGGGCTGGGGCTCCTACGAGCAGTACTTC
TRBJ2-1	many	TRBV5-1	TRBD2	CASSLGREGIEQFF	TGCGCCAGCAGCTTGGGACGGGAGGGCATTGAGCAGTTCTTC
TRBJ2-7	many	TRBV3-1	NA	CASTQSGLAYEQYF	TGTGCCAGCACCCAAAGCGGATTGGCCTACGAGCAGTACTTC
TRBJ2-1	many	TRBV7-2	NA	CASSFYGGNNEQFF	TGTGCCAGCAGCTTTTACGGGGGAAACAATGAGCAGTTCTTC
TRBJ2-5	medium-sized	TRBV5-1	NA	CASSKDSPQETQYF	TGCGCCAGCAGCAAAGACAGTCCCCAAGAGACCCAGTACTTC
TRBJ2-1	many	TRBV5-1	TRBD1	CASSRTGTGYNEQFF	TGCGCCAGCAGCCGCACCGGGACAGGATACAATGAGCAGTTCTTC
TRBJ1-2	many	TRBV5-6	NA	CASSLAVGGYTF	TGTGCCAGCAGCTTGGCAGTGGGTGGCTACACCTTC
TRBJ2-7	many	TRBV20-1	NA	CSAGGLETNYEQYF	TGCAGTGCTGGAGGACTGGAGACCAACTACGAGCAGTACTTC
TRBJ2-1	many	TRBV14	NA	CASSQWARGTSSVNEQFF	TGTGCCAGCAGCCAGTGGGCCAGGGGAACCTCTAGCGTCAATGAGCAGTTCTTC
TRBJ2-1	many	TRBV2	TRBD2	CASTFRAGDGNEQFF	TGTGCCAGCACCTTTCGGGCGGGGGATGGCAATGAGCAGTTCTTC
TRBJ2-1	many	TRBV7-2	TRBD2	CASSTGLAPNEQFF	TGTGCCAGCAGCACTGGACTAGCCCCCAATGAGCAGTTCTTC
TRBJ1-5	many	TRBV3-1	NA	CASSQPNSQPQHF	TGTGCCAGCAGCCAACCCAACTCTCAGCCCCAGCATTTT
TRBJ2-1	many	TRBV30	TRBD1	CAWTEGGRNNEQFF	TGTGCCTGGACTGAAGGGGGCAGGAACAATGAGCAGTTCTTC
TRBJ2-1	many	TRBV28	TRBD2	CASSLYGTSGVAEQFF	TGTGCCAGCAGTTTATACGGGACTAGCGGGGTAGCAGAGCAGTTCTTC
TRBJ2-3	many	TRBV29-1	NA	CSVVITDTQYF	TGCAGCGTTGTCATCACAGATACGCAGTATTTT
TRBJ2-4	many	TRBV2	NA	CASSVRQNIQYF	TGTGCCAGCAGTGTTCGGCAAAACATTCAGTACTTC
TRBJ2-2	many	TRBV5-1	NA	CASSLRDTNTGELFF	TGCGCCAGCAGCCTCCGGGACACGAACACCGGGGAGCTGTTTTTT
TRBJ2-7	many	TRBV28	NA	CASNKVQGEQYF	TGTGCCAGCAATAAGGTTCAGGGCGAGCAGTACTTC
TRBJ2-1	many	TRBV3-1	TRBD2	CASSQDRSGVQFF	TGTGCCAGCAGCCAAGATCGTAGCGGGGTGCAGTTCTTC
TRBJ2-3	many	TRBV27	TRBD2	CASRAGLGTDTQYF	TGTGCCAGCAGGGCGGGACTAGGCACAGATACGCAGTATTTT
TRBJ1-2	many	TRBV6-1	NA	CASSEAGYGYTF	TGTGCCAGCAGTGAAGCAGGGTATGGCTACACCTTC
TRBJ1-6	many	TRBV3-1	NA	CASSLDRRTSPLHF	TGTGCCAGCAGCCTCGACAGGCGAACTTCACCCCTCCACTTT
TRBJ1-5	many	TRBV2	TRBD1	CASSRDRGPYSNQPQHF	TGTGCCAGCAGTCGGGACAGGGGGCCTTATAGCAATCAGCCCCAGCATTTT
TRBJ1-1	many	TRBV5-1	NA	CASSPGQHTEAFF	TGCGCCAGCAGCCCCGGGCAGCACACTGAAGCTTTCTTT
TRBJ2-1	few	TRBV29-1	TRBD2	CSVEKLAGYNEQFF	TGCAGCGTTGAAAAACTAGCGGGGTACAATGAGCAGTTCTTC
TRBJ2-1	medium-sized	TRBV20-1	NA	CSAYRGPPADEQFF	TGCAGTGCCTACCGGGGGCCCCCGGCCGATGAGCAGTTCTTC
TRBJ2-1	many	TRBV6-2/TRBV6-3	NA	CASSYHQANNEQFF	TGTGCCAGCAGTTACCACCAGGCCAACAATGAGCAGTTCTTC
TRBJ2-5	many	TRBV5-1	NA	CASSLGRGETQYF	TGCGCCAGCAGCTTAGGTCGGGGAGAGACCCAGTACTTC
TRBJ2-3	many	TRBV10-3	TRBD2	CAINPGGDTQYF	TGTGCCATCAACCCGGGGGGAGATACGCAGTATTTT
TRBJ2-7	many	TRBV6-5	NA	CASSGGVRHEQYF	TGTGCCAGCAGTGGGGGAGTTCGCCACGAGCAGTACTTC
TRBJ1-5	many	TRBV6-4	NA	CASLLSGFTVDPNQPQHF	TGTGCCAGCTTATTATCCGGATTCACGGTGGATCCTAATCAGCCCCAGCATTTT
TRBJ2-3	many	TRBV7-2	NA	CASSLGIFTDTQYF	TGTGCCAGCAGCCTGGGGATCTTTACAGATACGCAGTATTTT
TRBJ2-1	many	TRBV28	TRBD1	CASSTRTGRSYNEQFF	TGTGCCAGCAGTACCCGGACAGGACGCTCCTACAATGAGCAGTTCTTC